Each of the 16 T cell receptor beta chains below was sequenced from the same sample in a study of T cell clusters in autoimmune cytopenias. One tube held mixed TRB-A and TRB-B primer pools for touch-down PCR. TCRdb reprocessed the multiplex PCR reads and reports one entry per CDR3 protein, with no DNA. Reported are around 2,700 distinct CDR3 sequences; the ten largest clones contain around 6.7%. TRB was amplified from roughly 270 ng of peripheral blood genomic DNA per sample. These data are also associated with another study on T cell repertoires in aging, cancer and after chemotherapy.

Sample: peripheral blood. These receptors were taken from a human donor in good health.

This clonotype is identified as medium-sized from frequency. The CDR3 sequence: CASIGGGGLGYTF. The J gene is TRBJ1-2, the V gene TRBV6-6. The CDR3 covers 13 residues. CDR1 is MNHNY, CDR2 SVGAGI, per germline (reference sequence).

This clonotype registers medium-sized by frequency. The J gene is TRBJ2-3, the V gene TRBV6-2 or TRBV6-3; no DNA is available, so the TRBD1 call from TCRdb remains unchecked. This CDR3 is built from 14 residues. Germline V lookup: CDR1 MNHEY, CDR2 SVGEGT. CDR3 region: CASSFGTYTDTQYF.

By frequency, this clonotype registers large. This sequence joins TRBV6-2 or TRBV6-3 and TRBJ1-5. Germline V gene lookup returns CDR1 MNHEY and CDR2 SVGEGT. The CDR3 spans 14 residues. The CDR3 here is CASSLGRINQPQHF.

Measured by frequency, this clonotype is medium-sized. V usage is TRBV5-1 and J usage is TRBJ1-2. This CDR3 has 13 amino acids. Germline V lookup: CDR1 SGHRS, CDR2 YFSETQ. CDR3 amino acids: CASSLDRLYGYTF.

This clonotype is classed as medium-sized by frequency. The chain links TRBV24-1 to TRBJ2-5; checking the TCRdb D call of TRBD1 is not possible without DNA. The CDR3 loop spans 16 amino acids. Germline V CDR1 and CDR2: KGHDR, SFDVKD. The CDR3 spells CATSDSEGAWLETQYF.

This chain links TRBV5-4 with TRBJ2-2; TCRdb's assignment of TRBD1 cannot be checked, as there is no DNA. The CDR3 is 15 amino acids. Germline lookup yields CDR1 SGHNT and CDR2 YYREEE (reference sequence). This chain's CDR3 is CASRLGQSNTGELFF.

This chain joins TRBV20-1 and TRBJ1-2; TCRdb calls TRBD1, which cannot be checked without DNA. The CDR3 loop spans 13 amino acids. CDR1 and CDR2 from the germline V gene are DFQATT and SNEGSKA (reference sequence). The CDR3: CSAPGPLPYGYTF.

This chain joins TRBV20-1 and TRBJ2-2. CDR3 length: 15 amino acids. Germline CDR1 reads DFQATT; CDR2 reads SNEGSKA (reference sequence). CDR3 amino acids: CSARDRLAPTGELFF.

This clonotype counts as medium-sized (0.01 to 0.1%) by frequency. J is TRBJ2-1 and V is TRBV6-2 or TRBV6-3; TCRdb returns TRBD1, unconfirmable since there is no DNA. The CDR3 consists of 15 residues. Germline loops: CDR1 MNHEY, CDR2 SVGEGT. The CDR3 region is CASSPQGAGYNEQFF.

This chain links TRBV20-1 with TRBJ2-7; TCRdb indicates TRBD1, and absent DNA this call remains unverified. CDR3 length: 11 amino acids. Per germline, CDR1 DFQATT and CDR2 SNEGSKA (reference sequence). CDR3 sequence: CSAGVREEQYF.

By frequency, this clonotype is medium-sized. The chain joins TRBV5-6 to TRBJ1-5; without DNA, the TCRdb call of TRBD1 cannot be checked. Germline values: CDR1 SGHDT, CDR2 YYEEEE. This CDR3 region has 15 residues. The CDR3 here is CASSLGQVKNQPQHF.

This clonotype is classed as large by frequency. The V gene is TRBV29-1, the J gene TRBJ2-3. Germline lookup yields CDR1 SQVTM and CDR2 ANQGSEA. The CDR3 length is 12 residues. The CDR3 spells CSVEFGADTQYF.

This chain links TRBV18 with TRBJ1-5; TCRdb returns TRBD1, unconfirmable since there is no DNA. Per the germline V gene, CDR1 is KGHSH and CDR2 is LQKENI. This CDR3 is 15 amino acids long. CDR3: CASSPGTGTYQPQHF. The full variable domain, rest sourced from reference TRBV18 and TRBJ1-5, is NAGVMQNPRHLVRRRGQEARLRCSPMKGHSHVYWYRQLPEEGLKFMVYLQKENIIDESGMPKERFSAEFPKEGPSILRIQQVVRGDSAAYFCASSPGTGTYQPQHFGDGTRLSIL.

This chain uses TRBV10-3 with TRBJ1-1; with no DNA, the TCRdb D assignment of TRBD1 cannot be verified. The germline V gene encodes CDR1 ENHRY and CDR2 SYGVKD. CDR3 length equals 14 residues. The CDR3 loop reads CAIGFAGANTEAFF.

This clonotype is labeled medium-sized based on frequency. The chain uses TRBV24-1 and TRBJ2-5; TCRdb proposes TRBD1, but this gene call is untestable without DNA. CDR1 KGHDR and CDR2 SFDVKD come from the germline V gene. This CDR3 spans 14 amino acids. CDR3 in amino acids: CATSDTDIQETQYF.

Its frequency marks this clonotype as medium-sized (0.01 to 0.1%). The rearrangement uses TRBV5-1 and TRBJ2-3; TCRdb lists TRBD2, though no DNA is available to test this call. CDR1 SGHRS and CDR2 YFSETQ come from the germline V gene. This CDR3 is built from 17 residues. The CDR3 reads CASSLRPSGESTDTQYF.